A selection of T cell receptor beta chains follows, all from one sample in a study of shared clonotypes between healthy human individuals. Sequencing was performed with immunoSEQ multiplex PCR; in TCRdb, only in-frame clones are kept and a portion is missing. The repertoire has approximately 980,000 clones, roughly 72% of them found once; the top ten carry about 1.5%. Material for sequencing was memory CD4+ T cells sorted from blood. The source of these receptors is a man aged 18 to 30 in good health. The CDR3 runs from the conserved cysteine through the conserved F or W.

v_call: TRBV5-1; j_call: TRBJ2-5; cdr3_aa: CASSLGGAASKTQYF
v_call: TRBV29-1; j_call: TRBJ1-2; cdr3_aa: CSVVSGDGYTF
v_call: TRBV28; j_call: TRBJ2-4; cdr3_aa: CASSSFVGRLLAKNIQYF
v_call: TRBV7-2; j_call: TRBJ2-1; cdr3_aa: CASSFRTSGTNEQFF
v_call: TRBV5-1; j_call: TRBJ2-7; cdr3_aa: CASTERTGVTYEQYF
v_call: TRBV23-1; j_call: TRBJ2-1; cdr3_aa: CASSQYWEWVYNEQFF
v_call: TRBV14; j_call: TRBJ2-7; cdr3_aa: CASSNTGVGYEQYF
v_call: TRBV28; j_call: TRBJ1-5; cdr3_aa: CASSFYRGSPGGHF
v_call: TRBV7-3; j_call: TRBJ2-2; cdr3_aa: CASSGPGNTGELFF
v_call: TRBV10-3; j_call: TRBJ1-2; cdr3_aa: CAISDLGSVYTF
v_call: TRBV30; j_call: TRBJ2-2; cdr3_aa: CAWKRKQGLGTGELFF
v_call: TRBV6-6; j_call: TRBJ1-5; cdr3_aa: CASSYSSGGYNQPQHF
v_call: TRBV7-9; j_call: TRBJ1-2; cdr3_aa: CASSLWGESYTF
v_call: TRBV7-3; j_call: TRBJ2-5; cdr3_aa: CASSSGRTFQETQYF
v_call: TRBV5-1; j_call: TRBJ1-2; cdr3_aa: CASSLQLNYGYTF
v_call: TRBV28; j_call: TRBJ1-5; cdr3_aa: CASSSPGSNQPQHF
v_call: TRBV5-6; j_call: TRBJ1-5; cdr3_aa: CASRWGQGDNQPQHF
v_call: TRBV6-1; j_call: TRBJ1-5; cdr3_aa: CASSVGGRGQSNQPQHF
v_call: TRBV2; j_call: TRBJ2-1; cdr3_aa: CASSEGVSSYNEQFF
v_call: TRBV10-3; j_call: TRBJ2-5; cdr3_aa: CAIGQASGGVETQYF
v_call: TRBV5-4; j_call: TRBJ2-5; cdr3_aa: CASSFPRETQYF
v_call: TRBV30; j_call: TRBJ1-1; cdr3_aa: CAWSVQSRFFF